The clone carrying this T cell receptor (beta chain) has ten or more counts. This specimen belongs to a study of neurological immune-mediated disorders. From germline, CDR1 is SGHRS and CDR2 YFSETQ. CDR3 length equals 15 residues. The V gene end was trimmed by 6 bases and the J gene end by 7 bases; junction bases not matched to a gene: 7. TCRdb analysed the 5' RACE reads with MiXCR anew, one entry per CDR3 protein. This sample has tens of thousands of distinct CDR3 sequences, with about 4% found just once. The sequenced sample consisted of PBMCs. J is TRBJ2-1 and V is TRBV5-1, with 13 positions matching TRBD2. This clonotype was sampled from a man aged 50-59 years with multiple sclerosis. The chain's CDR3 is CASTYWTSGSNEQFF. In DNA form, the CDR3 reads TGCGCCAGCACCTACTGGACTAGCGGGAGTAATGAGCAGTTCTTC.